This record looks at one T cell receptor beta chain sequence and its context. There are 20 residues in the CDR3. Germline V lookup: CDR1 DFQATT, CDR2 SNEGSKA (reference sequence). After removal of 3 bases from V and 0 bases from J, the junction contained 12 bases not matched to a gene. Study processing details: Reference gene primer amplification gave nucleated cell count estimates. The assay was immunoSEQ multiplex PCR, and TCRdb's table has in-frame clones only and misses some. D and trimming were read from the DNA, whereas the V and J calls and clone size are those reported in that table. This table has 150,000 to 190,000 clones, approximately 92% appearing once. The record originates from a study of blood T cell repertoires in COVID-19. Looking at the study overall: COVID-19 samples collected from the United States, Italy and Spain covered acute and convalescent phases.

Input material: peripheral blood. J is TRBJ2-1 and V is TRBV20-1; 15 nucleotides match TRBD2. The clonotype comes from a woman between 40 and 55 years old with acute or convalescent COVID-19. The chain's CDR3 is CSASPLGGLAGGHSYNEQFF. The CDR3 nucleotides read TGCAGTGCTAGTCCCTTAGGGGGACTAGCGGGGGGTCACTCCTACAATGAGCAGTTCTTC.